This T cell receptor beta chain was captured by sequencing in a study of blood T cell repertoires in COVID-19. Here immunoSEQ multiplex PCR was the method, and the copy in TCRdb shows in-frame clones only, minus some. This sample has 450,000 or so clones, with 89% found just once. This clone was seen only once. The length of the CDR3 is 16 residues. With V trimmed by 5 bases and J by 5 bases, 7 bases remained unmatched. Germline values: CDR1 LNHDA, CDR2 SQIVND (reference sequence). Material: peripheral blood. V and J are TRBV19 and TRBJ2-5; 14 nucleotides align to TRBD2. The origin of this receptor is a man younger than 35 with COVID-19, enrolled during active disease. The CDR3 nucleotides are TGTGCCAGTAGTCTCCGACTAGCGGGGGGGTTGGAGACCCAGTACTTC. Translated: CASSLRLAGGLETQYF.